This T cell receptor (beta chain) stems from a study of vaccination and CD4 T cells after COVID-19. The CDR3 loop spans 15 amino acids. CDR1 and CDR2 from the germline V gene are DFQATT and SNEGSKA (reference sequence). The trim removed 6 bases at V and 9 bases at J, leaving 15 bases unmatched. Treatment here: approximately 9-day PBMC culture with coronavirus spike peptide pools or control peptides (ViraFEST assay). Collection of the unexposed donor's CD4+ T cells took place before the COVID-19 pandemic (2011-2018). For ViraFEST, peptide pools expanded antigen-specific T cells, after which the TCRs were sequenced. A note on this clonotype: The antigen remains unidentified.

The Oncomine TCR Beta short-read assay sequenced DNA from cultured CD4+ T cells. Each CDR3 protein gets one entry after TCRdb re-called the PCR reads with MiXCR. The sample contains 6,000 to 7,500 distinct CDR3 sequences, approximately 33% of which appear only once. Sequencing was performed on CD4+ T cells from blood, cultured in vitro. This rearrangement joins TRBV20-1 to TRBJ1-2; 11 bases line up with TRBD1. The receptor was derived from a human donor in good health. The CDR3 region is CSASPGQGVGWSYTF. The CDR3 DNA reads as TGCAGTGCCTCCCCGGGACAGGGGGTGGGCTGGAGCTACACCTTC.